This T cell receptor (beta chain) comes out of a study of blood T cell repertoires in COVID-19. Overall study: PBMCs, B-cell-depleted T cells, or T cells were the source of the cDNA or gDNA that made up the material.

This CDR3 contains 14 residues. Germline CDR1 and CDR2: LNHDA and SQIVND (reference sequence). The germline V and J ends were trimmed by 7 bases and 6 bases, with 18 bases remaining between them. Only in-frame clones appear in the TCRdb table, and some are missing; sequencing was by immunoSEQ multiplex PCR. The sample gives nearly 350,000 clones, about 86% of which show up once; about 3% is in the top ten. This sequence was found in a young man with active or convalescent COVID-19. The sequencing input was peripheral blood. The rearrangement joins TRBV19 to TRBJ1-2; no clear D. The CDR3 nucleotides are TGTGCCAGTACCCTTAGCGGGGAAATGGATGGCTACACCTTC. Translation: CASTLSGEMDGYTF.